This TCR beta chain was recorded in a study of identical twins. Each CDR3 protein gets one entry after TCRdb re-called the 5' RACE reads with MiXCR. The table shows roughly 250,000 distinct CDR3 sequences, with about 14% occurring only once. This clonotype was counted once. This receptor was identified in a woman in her late teens or twenties in good health. Sequencing was done on a sample of memory (CD45RO+) T cells sorted from blood.

CDR3 nucleotide sequence: TGTGCCAGCAGTGCGAAGGTAGCGGGAGCTCAGGATACGCAGTATTTT. Its protein is CASSAKVAGAQDTQYF. The chain recombines TRBV2 with TRBJ2-3, with 9 bases that match TRBD2. This CDR3 has 16 amino acids. The V gene's germline CDR1 is SNHLY and CDR2 FYNNEI. The V gene end was trimmed by 4 bases and the J gene end by 6 bases; junction bases not matched to a gene: 11.